These 26 T cell receptor beta chains share one sample of origin, sequenced in a study of shared clonotypes between healthy human individuals. Assay used: immunoSEQ multiplex PCR; TCRdb lists only in-frame clones, some missing. Here the sample spans approximately 460,000 clones, about 74% being singletons. Sequenced: PBMCs. The source of these receptors is a woman between 40 and 50 years old in good health. Some clones in this sample may be carry-over from other donors' samples.

This chain uses TRBV7-9 with TRBJ2-7, with D possibly being TRBD1 (6 bases). The germline V gene encodes CDR1 SEHNR and CDR2 FQNEAQ (reference sequence). V was pared by 3 bases and J by 5 bases, with 17 bases between. This CDR3 region has 15 residues. CDR3 loop: CASSLPGTRRNEQYF. Here the CDR3 DNA reads TGTGCCAGCAGCTTGCCTGGGACAAGAAGGAACGAGCAGTACTTC.

Regarding this clone: A junction boundary mismatches the germline segment, possibly from a read error. The chain recombines TRBV6-6 with TRBJ2-1; TRBD2 agrees at 7 bases. The length of the CDR3 is 12 residues. The germline gives CDR1 MNHNY, CDR2 SVGAGI (reference sequence). CDR3 sequence: CASSRDYTEQFF. The CDR3 DNA follows: TGTGCCAGCAGCCGGGACTACACTGAGCAGTTCTTC.

The genes are TRBV5-6 and TRBJ2-5; D remains ambiguous. Trimming removed 1 base from V and 1 base from J, with 8 bases in between. CDR3 length: 14 residues. Germline V gives CDR1 SGHDT, CDR2 YYEEEE. As DNA, the CDR3 is TGTGCCAGCAGCTTGACGGGTACCCAAGAGACCCAGTACTTC. This encodes CASSLTGTQETQYF.

This clone has only a few counts. CDR3 nucleotide sequence: TGTGCCTGGAGTGCAGGGACAGGGGGGAATCAGCCCCAGCATTTT. Amino acid sequence: CAWSAGTGGNQPQHF. V usage is TRBV30 and J usage is TRBJ1-5, with TRBD1 matching over 11 bases. Germline-derived CDR1 and CDR2 are GTSNPN and SVGIG (reference sequence). The CDR3 contains 15 residues. J lost 4 bases, V lost 1 base, and 3 bases had no gene match.

V is TRBV5-1 and J is TRBJ2-5; 9 positions match TRBD2. The V segment lost 1 base and the J segment 3 bases; nucleotides outside the gene matches: 4. This CDR3 has 15 amino acids. In germline, CDR1 is SGHRS, CDR2 YFSETQ. The CDR3 sequence: CASSLLAGPEETQYF. The CDR3 DNA sequence: TGCGCCAGCAGCTTGCTAGCGGGACCGGAAGAGACCCAGTACTTC. The whole variable domain, filled in from reference TRBV5-1 and TRBJ2-5, reads KAGVTQTPRYLIKTRGQQVTLSCSPISGHRSVSWYQQTPGQGLQFLFEYFSETQRNKGNFPGRFSGRQFSNSRSEMNVSTLELGDSALYLCASSLLAGPEETQYFGPGTRLLVL.

The CDR3: CASSLGRYSNQPQHF. Written as DNA, the CDR3 is TGTGCCAGCAGTTTAGGACGATATAGCAATCAGCCCCAGCATTTT. The chain has TRBV6-6 and TRBJ1-5; D is unclear. The CDR3 extends over 15 amino acids. Per germline, CDR1 MNHNY and CDR2 SVGAGI (reference sequence). Trimming took 4 bases from V and 0 from J, leaving 10 bases between them.

The genes are TRBV19 and TRBJ2-2, with TRBD1 identical over 7 bases. Germline V gene data show CDR1 as LNHDA and CDR2 as SQIVND (reference sequence). The V gene end was trimmed by 5 bases and the J gene end by 7 bases; junction bases not matched to a gene: 7. The CDR3 is 14 residues long. The CDR3 bases are TGTGCCAGTAGTGCCACAGGGGTGGGCGGGGAGCTGTTTTTT. Protein product: CASSATGVGGELFF. The whole variable domain, remainder taken from reference TRBV19 and TRBJ2-2, is DGGITQSPKYLFRKEGQNVTLSCEQNLNHDAMYWYRQDPGQGLRLIYYSQIVNDFQKGDIAEGYSVSREKKESFPLTVTSAQKNPTAFYLCASSATGVGGELFFGEGSRLTVL.

This clone has only one observation. This chain joins TRBV4-1 and TRBJ2-7; D is perhaps TRBD2 (6 bases). The J call is uncertain, as TRBJ2-5 better fits the DNA end. Germline V gives CDR1 MGHRA, CDR2 YSYEKL. CDR3 length: 14 residues. The CDR3 DNA is TGCGCCAGCAGTCAGTCCTGGAGGGGAGAGACCCAGTACTTC. Protein sequence: CASSQSWRGETQYF.

The chain joins TRBV27 to TRBJ1-1; maybe TRBD1 (5 bases). Looked up from germline, CDR1 is MNHEY and CDR2 is SMNVEV (reference sequence). Trimming stripped 6 bases from V and 5 bases from J, with 13 bases between. The CDR3 has 13 amino acids. The CDR3 spells CASRSGFRTEAFF. CDR3 coding DNA: TGTGCCAGCAGGTCAGGGTTTCGTACTGAAGCTTTCTTT.

As concerns this clone: The likely explanation is a read error, given a far larger clone one base away. Other DNA sequences within the sample encode an identical CDR3. V and J are TRBV18 and TRBJ2-7; TRBD1 agrees at 12 bases. Germline V gene sequence: CDR1 KGHSH, CDR2 LQKENI. The CDR3 length is 13 residues. V trimming: 3 bases; J trimming: 6 bases; junction bases outside the gene matches: 0. The CDR3 bases are TGTGCCAGCTCACCGGGACAGGGGGCCGAGCAGTACTTC. This translates into CASSPGQGAEQYF.

On this clone: A far larger clone is just one base off, so this is likely a read error. V and J are TRBV2 and TRBJ2-2; possible D gene TRBD2, 5 bases. CDR3 length: 12 amino acids. The germline gives CDR1 SNHLY, CDR2 FYNNEI. CDR3 in DNA: TGTGCCAGCAGCGCAGAGGCCGGGGAGCCGTTTTTT. Translation: CASSAEAGEPFF.

This clone has only one observation. The chain carries TRBV5-4 and TRBJ1-1; maybe TRBD1 (5 bases). The CDR3 loop spans 13 amino acids. Germline V gene lookup returns CDR1 SGHNT and CDR2 YYREEE (reference sequence). The V gene lost 3 bases and the J gene lost 4 bases, with 10 bases spanning the gap. This chain's CDR3 is CASSWGLSTEAFF. In DNA, the CDR3 is TGTGCCAGCAGCTGGGGCCTGAGCACTGAAGCTTTCTTT. Based on the CDR3 plus reference TRBV5-4 and TRBJ1-1, the full variable domain is ETGVTQSPTHLIKTRGQQVTLRCSSQSGHNTVSWYQQALGQGPQFIFQYYREEENGRGNFPPRFSGLQFPNYSSELNVNALELDDSALYLCASSWGLSTEAFFGQGTRLTVV.

The sample holds one count of this clone. The chain is built from TRBV10-3 and TRBJ2-7; no clear D. This CDR3 is built from 12 residues. Trimming left V 1 base short and J 3 bases short, with 4 bases between. The germline CDR1 and CDR2 sequences are ENHRY and SYGVKD. The CDR3 reads CAISEWGYEQYF. The CDR3 region has the DNA TGTGCCATCAGTGAGTGGGGCTACGAGCAGTACTTC.

This clone was detected only once. The chain employs TRBV19 and TRBJ2-1; TRBD2 aligns across 14 bases. The CDR3 totals 14 residues. Germline CDR1 LNHDA, CDR2 SQIVND (reference sequence). V lost 4 bases and J lost 13; bases outside the gene matches: 6. CDR3 sequence (DNA): TGTGCCAGTAGTAGGGGACTAGCGGGAGAGAACCAGTTCTTC. It encodes CASSRGLAGENQFF.

This chain uses TRBV19 with TRBJ2-7; either TRBD1 or TRBD2 may fit D (5 bases each). Looked up from germline, CDR1 is LNHDA and CDR2 is SQIVND (reference sequence). Trimming took 3 bases from V and 4 from J, leaving 10 bases between them. The CDR3 is 13 amino acids. The CDR3 reads CASSMGTPYEQYF. CDR3 nucleotide sequence: TGTGCCAGTAGTATGGGGACCCCATACGAGCAGTACTTC.

The chain uses TRBV2 and TRBJ2-6; TRBD1 agrees at 9 bases. CDR3 size: 17 residues. V was pared by 6 bases and J by 0 bases, with 6 bases of the junction left unmatched. Germline lookup yields CDR1 SNHLY and CDR2 FYNNEI. CDR3 loop: CASREGQGISGANVLTF. The DNA of the CDR3 is TGTGCCAGCAGGGAGGGACAGGGAATCTCTGGGGCCAACGTCCTGACTTTC.

The chain joins TRBV4-2 to TRBJ2-7, with 8 bases fitting TRBD2. CDR3 length equals 16 residues. Germline V gene lookup returns CDR1 LGHNA and CDR2 YNFKEQ. Trimming removed 2 bases from V and 2 bases from J; junction bases left unmatched: 8. CDR3 loop: CASSQPRSGGPYEQYF. The DNA for the CDR3 is TGTGCCAGCAGCCAACCCCGGAGCGGGGGCCCCTACGAGCAGTACTTC.

This clone was detected once. This likely reflects a read error, since a far larger clone is one base away. CDR3 nucleotide sequence: TGCGCCAGCAGCCACATCCCGACGGGGGTCATGGGGTATGGCTACATCTTC. Its translation is CASSHIPTGVMGYGYIF. V gene TRBV4-3 combines with J gene TRBJ1-2, with D tentatively TRBD1 (5 bases). CDR3 length: 17 residues. Germline V gives CDR1 LGHNA, CDR2 YSLEER.

The chain recombines TRBV15 with TRBJ1-4; 9 nucleotides match TRBD1. CDR1 LNHNV and CDR2 YYDKDF come from the germline V gene (reference sequence). V lost 7 bases and J lost 8; bases outside the gene matches: 8. This CDR3 spans 14 amino acids. CDR3 protein: CATNEDRGREKLFF. The CDR3 DNA follows: TGTGCCACCAACGAGGACAGGGGAAGGGAAAAACTGTTTTTT.

This chain connects TRBV2 to TRBJ2-7; the D gene is possibly TRBD2 (6 bases). The CDR3 loop spans 15 amino acids. Germline-derived CDR1 and CDR2 are SNHLY and FYNNEI. Trimming pared 1 base from V and 2 bases from J, leaving 12 bases between. The CDR3 DNA is TGTGCCAGCAGTGAAGGTCGCGGGGAAACCTACGAGCAGTACTTC. It specifies CASSEGRGETYEQYF.

The chain links TRBV11-2 to TRBJ2-7; D is unclear. The CDR3 consists of 10 residues. V was trimmed by 8 bases and J by 3 bases, leaving 5 bases between them. CDR1 is SGHAT and CDR2 is FQNNGV in the germline V gene. CDR3 nucleotides: TGTGCCAGCGGCCTCTACGAGCAGTACTTC. As protein: CASGLYEQYF.

The chain recombines TRBV5-4 with TRBJ2-2; TRBD1 matches 7 bases. V shed 4 bases, J shed 3 bases, and the junction held 6 bases outside the gene matches. CDR1 is SGHNT, CDR2 YYREEE, per germline (reference sequence). This CDR3 is 15 amino acids long. The CDR3 spells CASSMSQGYTGELFF. DNA of the CDR3: TGTGCCAGCAGCATGTCACAGGGGTACACCGGGGAGCTGTTTTTT.

The CDR3, as DNA: TGTGCCAGCAGCCGACAGTTAAACACTGAAGCTTTCTTT. It encodes CASSRQLNTEAFF. The rearrangement joins TRBV7-3 to TRBJ1-1; TRBD1 might be the D (5 bases). Germline V lookup: CDR1 SGHTA, CDR2 FQGTGA. This CDR3 contains 13 residues. V was trimmed by 5 bases and J by 2 bases, leaving 9 bases between them.

The CDR3 region has the DNA TGCAGCGTTTCCAATCGGGACAGGGGAAAGGAGACCCAGTACTTC. It is translated as CSVSNRDRGKETQYF. The V and J genes are TRBV29-1 and TRBJ2-5, with 10 bases that match TRBD1. The junction had 11 bases not matched to a gene; V was cut back by 5 bases and J by 5 bases. Germline V gene sequence: CDR1 SQVTM, CDR2 ANQGSEA. The CDR3 consists of 15 residues.

The chain carries TRBV7-2 and TRBJ1-1; 7 bases map to TRBD1. The CDR3 contains 16 residues. Germline V CDR1 and CDR2: SGHTA, FQGNSA. V lost 1 base and J lost 1; bases outside the gene matches: 6. Written as DNA, the CDR3 is TGTGCCAGCAGCTTAGAAGGGACAGTCAGGAACACTGAAGCTTTCTTT. It translates to CASSLEGTVRNTEAFF.

CDR3 nucleotide sequence: TGTGCCAGCAGCAGGAACACAGATACGCAGTATTTT. Amino acids: CASSRNTDTQYF. The chain carries TRBV11-2 and TRBJ2-3; D gene uncertain. The V end lost 5 bases, the J end lost 2 bases, and 5 bases lay between the germline ends. The germline CDR1 and CDR2 sequences are SGHAT and FQNNGV. CDR3 length: 12 residues. Based on the CDR3 plus reference TRBV11-2 and TRBJ2-3, the full variable domain is EAGVAQSPRYKIIEKRQSVAFWCNPISGHATLYWYQQILGQGPKLLIQFQNNGVVDDSQLPKDRFSAERLKGVDSTLKIQPAKLEDSAVYLCASSRNTDTQYFGPGTRLTVL.